The sequence of this TCR beta chain was determined in a study of blood T cell repertoires in COVID-19. Study-level background: Sites in the United States, Italy and Spain provided acute and convalescent COVID-19 samples. T cells, B-cell-depleted T cells, or PBMCs supplied cDNA or gDNA.

Per the original data handling: Amplifying reference gene primers gave estimates of nucleated cell counts. TCRdb's table, derived via immunoSEQ multiplex PCR, lists solely in-frame clones and lacks some. V, J and clone size are those of that table, while D and trimming were read from the DNA. The sample holds 60,000 to 90,000 clones, under 80% seen once. The V segment lost 3 bases and the J segment 4 bases; nucleotides outside the gene matches: 9. CDR3 size: 16 residues. Germline CDR1 reads SGDLS; CDR2 reads YYNGEE. The clonotype was recovered from a human donor with acute or convalescent COVID-19. The donor label of this sample is uncertain. The chain recombines TRBV9 with TRBJ1-4, with 7 bases identical to TRBD1. Material: peripheral blood. The CDR3 is CASSARTGVGNEKLFF. For the CDR3, the DNA is TGTGCCAGCAGCGCCAGAACAGGGGTGGGTAATGAAAAACTGTTTTTT.